The clone carrying this TCR beta chain was detected a few times. Its antigen is unidentified. Expressed TCRB transcripts were sequenced because the isolated RNA had all been reverse transcribed beforehand. Roughly 3.6 million reads, on average, came from each naive, central memory and regulatory T cell sample. Clones were sequenced by immunoSEQ multiplex PCR, and TCRdb holds only the in-frame ones, with some missing. This table holds around 450,000 clones, 9.5% to 12% found once. The data derive from a study of beta chain features in type 1 diabetes. Overall study results and limits: Patients' naive, central memory and regulatory TCRB repertoires appeared more alike than those of healthy donors.

Researchers reported sorting CD4+ naive, central memory, regulatory and stem cell-like memory cells via CD45RO/CCR7/CD25/CD127/CD95/CD27. This TCR derives from a woman under 30 in good health. The sample comprised naive CD4+ T cells from blood.

DNA of the CDR3: TGTGCCAGCAGACGCGCGACCCAAGAGACCCAGTACTTC. Protein: CASRRATQETQYF. This chain uses TRBV6-1 with TRBJ2-5, with D unresolved. The CDR3 has 13 residues. The V gene lost 6 bases and the J gene lost 1 base, with 9 bases spanning the gap. The germline gives CDR1 MNHNS, CDR2 SASEGT.